The 12 T cell receptor beta chains below were found in one sample sequenced in a study of blood T cell repertoires in COVID-19. Assay used: immunoSEQ multiplex PCR; TCRdb lists only in-frame clones, some missing. The data contain approximately 150,000 clones, 70% to 90% of them seen just once; the ten biggest clones take up about 5%. The sequenced material came from peripheral blood. All receptors come from a human donor in a cohort sampled during active COVID-19.

Concerning this clone: The same CDR3 is also encoded by other DNA sequences in this sample. This chain uses TRBV29-1 with TRBJ1-2; D perhaps matches TRBD1 (5 bases). The CDR3 runs to 10 residues. V was shortened by 3 bases and J by 7 bases, with 6 bases between the two germline ends. The germline V gene encodes CDR1 SQVTM and CDR2 ANQGSEA. CDR3: CSVEGGGYTF. CDR3 nucleotide sequence: TGCAGCGTTGAGGGGGGTGGCTACACCTTC. Drawing the rest from reference TRBV29-1 and TRBJ1-2, the complete variable domain is SAVISQKPSRDICQRGTSLTIQCQVDSQVTMMFWYRQQPGQSLTLIATANQGSEATYESGFVIDKFPISRPNLTFSTLTVSNMSPEDSSIYLCSVEGGGYTFGSGTRLTVV.

J is TRBJ2-7 and V is TRBV3-1 (or the pseudogene TRBV3-2); the match to TRBD1 covers 9 bases. The CDR3 contains 15 residues. Unmatched junction bases numbered 10, after V lost 4 bases and J lost 6 bases. Germline CDR1 and CDR2: LGHDT and YNNKEL (reference sequence). CDR3 residues: CASSPRPTGGAEQYF. CDR3 nucleotide sequence: TGTGCCAGCAGCCCCCGCCCTACAGGGGGCGCCGAGCAGTACTTC.

V is TRBV28 and J is TRBJ1-2; 7 bases fit TRBD1. This CDR3 region has 12 residues. Germline V gives CDR1 MDHEN, CDR2 SYDVKM. The CDR3 spells CGTGDFNYGYTF. The CDR3 bases are TGTGGAACAGGGGACTTCAACTATGGCTACACCTTC.

This chain links TRBV28 with TRBJ2-6; D perhaps matches TRBD2 (5 bases). Germline CDR1 MDHEN, CDR2 SYDVKM. This CDR3 is built from 16 residues. Trimming stripped 5 bases from V and 2 bases from J, with 13 bases between. Here the CDR3 reads CASSEGVPTGANVLTF. CDR3 nucleotide sequence: TGTGCCAGCAGTGAGGGAGTACCCACTGGGGCCAACGTCCTGACTTTC.

Of note for this clone: Its ends do not fully match the called genes, so a read error is possible. The chain carries TRBV7-2 and TRBJ2-2, with 12 bases lining up with TRBD2. Germline V gene data show CDR1 as SGHTA and CDR2 as FQGNSA. The CDR3 extends over 15 amino acids. CDR3 sequence (DNA): TGTGCCAGCAGCCTAGCGGGGGGGTACACCGGGGAGCTGTTTTTT. It translates to CASSLAGGYTGELFF.

The chain combines TRBV10-1 with TRBJ2-2; no clear D gene. The CDR3 runs to 15 residues. Trimming took 9 bases from V and 0 from J, leaving 14 bases between them. The germline V gene has CDR1 WNHNN and CDR2 SYGVQD (reference sequence). The CDR3 DNA reads TGCGCCAGGAGATGTGAAGCCTCGAACACCGGGGAGCTGTTTTTT. It encodes CARRCEASNTGELFF.

The CDR3 DNA is TGTGCCAGTAGTCCCCGGACAGGGTGGCGGCCCCAGCATTTT. Protein: CASSPRTGWRPQHF. The rearrangement joins TRBV19 to TRBJ1-5; TRBD1 agrees at 8 bases. The germline CDR1 and CDR2 sequences are LNHDA and SQIVND (reference sequence). The CDR3 loop spans 14 amino acids. The V gene end was trimmed by 5 bases and the J gene end by 9 bases; junction bases not matched to a gene: 9.

The V call is TRBV20-1, the J call TRBJ2-2; no clear D gene. The length of the CDR3 is 11 residues. The V and J ends lost 3 bases and 8 bases respectively, with 7 bases between them. CDR1 is DFQATT, CDR2 SNEGSKA, per germline (reference sequence). CDR3 nucleotide sequence: TGCAGTGCTAGTTGGCAAGGGGAGCTGTTTTTT. Translating it yields CSASWQGELFF.

DNA of the CDR3: TGTGCCAGCAGCGGTTTAGCGGGAGGGCCAGTCAATGAGCAGTTCTTC. This gives the protein CASSGLAGGPVNEQFF. This sequence joins TRBV6-4 and TRBJ2-1, with TRBD2 matching 11 bases. Trimming removed 6 bases from V and 6 bases from J; junction bases left unmatched: 10. Germline CDR1 MRHNA, CDR2 SNTAGT. This CDR3 region has 16 residues.

The chain uses TRBV5-6 and TRBJ2-7, with 13 bases matching TRBD2. Germline-derived CDR1 and CDR2 are SGHDT and YYEEEE. The CDR3 extends over 16 amino acids. Unmatched junction bases numbered 3, after V lost 0 bases and J lost 3 bases. In DNA form, the CDR3 reads TGTGCCAGCAGCTTGGGGACTAGCGGGAGATTCTACGAGCAGTACTTC. Translating it yields CASSLGTSGRFYEQYF.

The gene calls are TRBV5-1 and TRBJ2-7; D possibly corresponds to TRBD2 (6 bases). The V and J ends lost 6 bases and 2 bases respectively, with 33 bases between them. Germline V CDR1 and CDR2: SGHRS, YFSETQ. The CDR3 consists of 20 residues. The CDR3 spells CASIIKFGGGRRHEPYEQYF. The CDR3, as DNA: TGCGCCAGCATTATAAAGTTCGGAGGAGGGAGGCGCCATGAGCCCTACGAGCAGTACTTC.

The rearrangement uses TRBV11-3 and TRBJ2-3; 7 bases fit TRBD2. Per germline, CDR1 SGHNT and CDR2 YENEEA. The CDR3 has 15 amino acids. Losses at the gene ends were 6 bases for V and 6 bases for J; bases not matched to a gene: 12. CDR3 sequence (DNA): TGTGCCAGCAGTCTCCGACTAGCCACTGCGGATACGCAGTATTTT. Its translation is CASSLRLATADTQYF.